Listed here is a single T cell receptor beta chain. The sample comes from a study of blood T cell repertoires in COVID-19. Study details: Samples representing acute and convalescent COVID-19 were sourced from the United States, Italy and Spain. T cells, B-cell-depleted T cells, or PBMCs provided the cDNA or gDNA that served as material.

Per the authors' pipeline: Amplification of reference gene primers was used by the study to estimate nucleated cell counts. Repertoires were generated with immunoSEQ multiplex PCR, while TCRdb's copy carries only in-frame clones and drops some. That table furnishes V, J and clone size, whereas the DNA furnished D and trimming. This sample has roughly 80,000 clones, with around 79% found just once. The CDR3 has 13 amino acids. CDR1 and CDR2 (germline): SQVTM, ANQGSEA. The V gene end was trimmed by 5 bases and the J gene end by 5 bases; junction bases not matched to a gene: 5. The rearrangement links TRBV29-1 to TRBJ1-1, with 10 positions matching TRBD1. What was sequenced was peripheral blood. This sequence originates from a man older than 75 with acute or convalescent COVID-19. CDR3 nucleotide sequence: TGCAGCGTTTGGGACAGGGGAATGACTGAAGCTTTCTTT. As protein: CSVWDRGMTEAFF.